These T cell receptor beta chains were read from a single sample in a study of regulatory T cells in long-lasting Graves disease. TCRdb processed the multiplex PCR reads anew with MiXCR; each CDR3 protein has one entry. Of 650,000 to 850,000 distinct CDR3 sequences listed, around 30% were seen once; the top ten hold roughly 46%. The sample here was peripheral blood mononuclear cells (PBMCs), taken when the disease was refractory, from a patient treated with antithyroid drugs. Receptors were obtained from a female donor with Graves disease. Both conserved end residues are part of each CDR3. The order of the fields is V gene, J gene, D gene, clone size, CDR3 protein, CDR3 DNA. The D gene is left open where the match is weak. Clone size is shown for a subset of rows, as once, few, many or a class of expanded clone.

>TRBV6-5|TRBJ1-2|NA|few
CASSLGDGGYTF
TGTGCCAGCAGTTTAGGGGACGGTGGCTACACCTTC
>TRBV20-1|TRBJ2-5|NA|NA
CSASVQSQGLGETQYF
TGCAGTGCTAGTGTCCAATCACAGGGACTGGGGGAGACCCAGTACTTC
>TRBV6-1|TRBJ1-5|NA|few
CASSNPGVSNQPQHF
TGTGCCAGCAGTAATCCAGGGGTTAGCAATCAGCCCCAGCATTTT
>TRBV12-3/TRBV12-4|TRBJ2-5|TRBD2|many
CASSPSGALYQETQYF
TGTGCCAGCAGTCCTAGCGGAGCGTTGTACCAAGAGACCCAGTACTTC
>TRBV24-1|TRBJ2-2|TRBD2|NA
CATWAGSTSGTGELFF
TGTGCCACCTGGGCAGGGTCTACTAGCGGCACCGGGGAGCTGTTTTTT
>TRBV5-1|TRBJ1-1|TRBD1|NA
CASSYAGQGANTEAFF
TGCGCCAGCAGCTATGCCGGACAGGGGGCAAACACTGAAGCTTTCTTT
>TRBV2|TRBJ2-5|NA|many
CASISEQETQYF
TGTGCCAGCATATCGGAGCAGGAGACCCAGTACTTC
>TRBV20-1|TRBJ1-2|TRBD1|NA
CSARDQTGEDGYTF
TGCAGTGCTAGAGATCAGACAGGGGAGGATGGCTACACCTTC
>TRBV6-6|TRBJ1-1|NA|few
CASSYSSKEQGRRNTEAFF
TGTGCCAGCAGTTACTCGAGTAAGGAACAGGGCAGGAGGAACACTGAAGCTTTCTTT
>TRBV5-1|TRBJ1-1|NA|few
CASSLGTLVGTEAFF
TGCGCCAGCAGCTTAGGGACTCTTGTTGGCACTGAAGCTTTCTTT
>TRBV19|TRBJ2-5|TRBD2|few
CASSPRASGSLETQYF
TGTGCCAGTAGTCCCCGGGCTAGCGGGAGTCTAGAGACCCAGTACTTC
>TRBV5-1|TRBJ2-7|NA|few
CASSLGQVGTYEQYF
TGCGCCAGCAGCTTGGGTCAAGTGGGAACCTACGAGCAGTACTTC
>TRBV29-1|TRBJ1-2|NA|NA
CSVEGGAWYGYTF
TGCAGCGTTGAAGGTGGGGCTTGGTATGGCTACACCTTC
>TRBV5-1|TRBJ1-4|NA|NA
CASSLVPAATNEKLFF
TGCGCCAGCAGCTTGGTGCCAGCTGCAACTAATGAAAAACTGTTTTTT
>TRBV9|TRBJ1-2|NA|NA
CASSAYRAGYTF
TGTGCCAGCAGCGCATACAGGGCAGGCTACACCTTC
>TRBV2|TRBJ2-2|TRBD2|NA
CASSGGRLAGEGELFF
TGTGCCAGCAGCGGGGGGCGACTAGCGGGAGAGGGGGAGCTGTTTTTT
>TRBV5-1|TRBJ1-3|NA|few
CASSLGEQTGNTIYF
TGCGCCAGCAGCTTGGGTGAACAGACTGGAAACACCATATATTTT
>TRBV20-1|TRBJ2-7|TRBD2|NA
CSARFRGLGPDEQYF
TGCAGTGCTAGATTCCGGGGACTAGGTCCCGACGAGCAGTACTTC
>TRBV18|TRBJ2-7|NA|NA
CASSPRGDYEQYF
TGTGCCAGCTCACCACGGGGGGACTACGAGCAGTACTTC
>TRBV6-1|TRBJ2-7|TRBD1|few
CASSRGQPPYEQYF
TGTGCCAGCAGTAGGGGGCAACCCCCCTACGAGCAGTACTTC
>TRBV12-3/TRBV12-4|TRBJ1-2|NA|many
CASSLGFGQTHYGYTF
TGTGCCAGCAGTTTAGGTTTCGGACAGACTCACTATGGCTACACCTTC
>TRBV12-3/TRBV12-4|TRBJ1-5|TRBD1|NA
CASSLEGWGGGRENQPQHF
TGTGCCAGCAGTTTAGAAGGATGGGGAGGGGGCCGGGAAAATCAGCCCCAGCATTTT
>TRBV30|TRBJ1-5|TRBD1|NA
CAWSVLGQGAGQPQHF
TGTGCCTGGAGTGTACTGGGACAGGGGGCTGGTCAGCCCCAGCATTTT
>TRBV28|TRBJ1-1|NA|many
CASSLGGVAFF
TGTGCCAGCAGTTTAGGGGGCGTAGCTTTCTTT
>TRBV11-2|TRBJ2-1|TRBD2|NA
CASSFKTSGIDEQFF
TGTGCCAGCAGCTTTAAGACTAGCGGGATCGATGAGCAGTTCTTC
>TRBV9|TRBJ1-6|NA|NA
CASSVRTGNNSPLHF
TGTGCCAGCAGCGTAAGAACAGGGAATAATTCACCCCTCCACTTT
>TRBV12-5|TRBJ2-5|NA|NA
CASGLDTSIQYF
TGTGCTAGTGGTTTGGATACTAGTATCCAGTACTTC
>TRBV2|TRBJ1-1|NA|few
CASQFELWANTEAFF
TGTGCCAGCCAATTTGAACTCTGGGCTAACACTGAAGCTTTCTTT
>TRBV15|TRBJ1-1|NA|NA
CATSMATRTEAFF
TGTGCCACCAGCATGGCCACGAGAACTGAAGCTTTCTTT
>TRBV14|TRBJ1-2|TRBD1|NA
CASSQYRGDKQGYTF
TGTGCCAGCAGCCAATACAGGGGGGACAAGCAAGGCTACACCTTC
>TRBV9|TRBJ2-2|NA|NA
CASSVDPHTGELFF
TGTGCCAGCAGCGTAGACCCCCACACCGGGGAGCTGTTTTTT
>TRBV5-1|TRBJ2-2|NA|many
CASSLAPNTGELFF
TGCGCCAGCAGCTTGGCCCCGAACACCGGGGAGCTGTTTTTT
>TRBV29-1|TRBJ1-1|NA|few
CSVDEAVNTEAFF
TGCAGCGTTGACGAGGCAGTAAACACTGAAGCTTTCTTT
>TRBV12-3/TRBV12-4|TRBJ2-3|TRBD2|NA
CASSLQRRGGLAVMLDTQYF
TGTGCCAGCAGTTTACAGCGGAGGGGAGGACTAGCGGTGATGTTAGATACGCAGTATTTT
>TRBV3-1|TRBJ1-2|NA|NA
CAGSQEPPSPTDGYTF
TGTGCCGGCAGCCAAGAACCGCCATCCCCAACCGACGGCTACACCTTC
>TRBV20-1|TRBJ2-7|TRBD2|NA
CSAEVLAGGRPYEQYF
TGCAGTGCTGAGGTCTTGGCGGGAGGGCGCCCCTACGAGCAGTACTTC
>TRBV20-1|TRBJ1-2|TRBD1|few
CSARGETGASYTF
TGCAGTGCTAGAGGGGAGACAGGGGCGAGTTACACCTTC
>TRBV20-1|TRBJ2-1|TRBD2|NA
CSARAASGSYNEQFF
TGCAGTGCTAGAGCAGCTAGCGGCTCCTACAATGAGCAGTTCTTC
>TRBV20-1|TRBJ1-4|NA|few
CSASPGHLRTATNEKLFF
TGCAGTGCCAGCCCTGGGCACTTACGTACCGCAACTAATGAAAAACTGTTTTTT
>TRBV19|TRBJ1-2|NA|few
CASSLAGAQGYTF
TGTGCCAGTAGTCTAGCAGGGGCGCAAGGCTACACCTTC
>TRBV20-1|TRBJ2-7|NA|NA
CSARRRISYEQYF
TGCAGTGCTAGGCGTCGGATCTCCTACGAGCAGTACTTC
>TRBV30|TRBJ1-1|TRBD1|NA
CAWSSGTGATNTEAFF
TGTGCCTGGAGTTCCGGGACAGGGGCCACGAACACTGAAGCTTTCTTT
>TRBV6-2/TRBV6-3|TRBJ2-5|TRBD2|few
CASRGVQAGFQETQYF
TGTGCCAGCAGGGGAGTACAAGCGGGGTTCCAAGAGACCCAGTACTTC
>TRBV20-1|TRBJ2-6|NA|NA
CSAGQTFSGANVLTF
TGCAGTGCCGGACAGACTTTCTCTGGGGCCAACGTCCTGACTTTC
>TRBV5-1|TRBJ1-6|NA|few
CASSLVGRIDSPLHF
TGCGCCAGCAGCTTGGTCGGCAGGATAGATTCACCCCTCCACTTT
>TRBV28|TRBJ2-1|TRBD2|NA
CASTQGPGLAEYNEQFF
TGTGCCAGCACCCAGGGCCCGGGACTAGCGGAATACAATGAGCAGTTCTTC
>TRBV5-4|TRBJ2-5|TRBD1|few
CASSLQGEQETQYF
TGTGCCAGCAGCTTGCAGGGGGAACAAGAGACCCAGTACTTC
>TRBV7-3|TRBJ2-1|TRBD2|NA
CASSRGLAETNEQFF
TGTGCCAGCAGCCGGGGACTAGCCGAAACCAATGAGCAGTTCTTC
>TRBV12-3/TRBV12-4|TRBJ2-1|TRBD2|NA
CASRPTGTSGRSPYNEQFF
TGTGCCAGCAGGCCAACCGGGACTAGCGGGAGGTCTCCCTACAATGAGCAGTTCTTC
>TRBV15|TRBJ1-1|NA|NA
CATSSAGGKAFF
TGTGCCACCAGCAGTGCCGGGGGTAAAGCTTTCTTT
>TRBV11-1|TRBJ2-2|TRBD1|NA
CASSVRFGQGADTGELFF
TGTGCCAGCTCGGTGCGTTTCGGGCAGGGGGCCGACACCGGGGAGCTGTTTTTT
>TRBV10-1|TRBJ2-7|NA|few
CASSDAGSGPYEQYF
TGCGCCAGCAGTGATGCCGGTAGCGGCCCCTACGAGCAGTACTTC